The entry below describes one T cell receptor (beta chain). The ends lost 5 bases at V and 7 bases at J; junction bases unmatched: 12. CDR3 size: 15 residues. Germline values: CDR1 LNHDA, CDR2 SQIVND (reference sequence). This sample is drawn from a study of blood T cell repertoires in COVID-19. For the study at large: Sites across the United States, Italy and Spain contributed samples from acute and convalescent COVID-19.

Original processing methods: How many nucleated cells were present was estimated from reference gene primer amplification. The repertoire was sequenced with immunoSEQ multiplex PCR; TCRdb's copy has only in-frame clones and lacks some. Clone size and V and J calls were adopted from that table, with D and trimming inferred from the DNA. Among 310,000 or so clones listed, 90% were seen once. In terms of age and location, participants ranged from about 18 to 95 years and lived in about two dozen US areas. Researchers sorted participants into cohorts using their self-reported clinical history. This TCR derives from a young woman with acute COVID-19. The source material was PBMCs or T cells enriched from blood (not recorded which). The V gene is TRBV19, the J gene TRBJ2-7; 9 nucleotides line up with TRBD1. This CDR3 reads CASSARDRVFYEQYF. The CDR3 DNA reads as TGTGCCAGTAGTGCCCGGGACAGGGTCTTTTATGAGCAGTACTTC.